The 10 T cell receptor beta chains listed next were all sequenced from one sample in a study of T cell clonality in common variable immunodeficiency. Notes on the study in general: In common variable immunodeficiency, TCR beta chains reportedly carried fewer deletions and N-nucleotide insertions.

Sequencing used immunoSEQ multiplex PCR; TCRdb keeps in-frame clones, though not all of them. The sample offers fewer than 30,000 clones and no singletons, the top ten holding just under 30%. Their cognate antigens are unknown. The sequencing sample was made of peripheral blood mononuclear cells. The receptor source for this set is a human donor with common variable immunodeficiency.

Partial CDR3 DNA: TGTGCCAGCAGCACCCGGACTAGTCTTACAGATACG. Its protein product is CASSTRTSLTDT. The entire CDR3 sequence reads CASSTRTSLTDTQYF. The rearrangement links TRBV7-9 to TRBJ2-3; TRBD2 agrees at 7 bases. The read comes to an end 3 residues before the CDR3 does, leaving the germline J gene to fill in the end. This CDR3 spans 15 amino acids. Germline CDR1 and CDR2: SEHNR and FQNEAQ (reference sequence). With 5 bases clipped from V and 3 bases from J, the junction kept 8 bases outside the gene matches.

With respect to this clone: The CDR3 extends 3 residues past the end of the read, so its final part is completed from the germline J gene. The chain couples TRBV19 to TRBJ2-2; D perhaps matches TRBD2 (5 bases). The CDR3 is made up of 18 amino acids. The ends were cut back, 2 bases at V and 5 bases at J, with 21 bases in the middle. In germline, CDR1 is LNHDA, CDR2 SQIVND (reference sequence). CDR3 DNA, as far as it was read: TGTGCCAGTAGTATAAGAAGAGGGCAGAGGGTTGGAACCGGGGAG. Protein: CASSIRRGQRVGTGE. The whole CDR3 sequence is CASSIRRGQRVGTGELFF.

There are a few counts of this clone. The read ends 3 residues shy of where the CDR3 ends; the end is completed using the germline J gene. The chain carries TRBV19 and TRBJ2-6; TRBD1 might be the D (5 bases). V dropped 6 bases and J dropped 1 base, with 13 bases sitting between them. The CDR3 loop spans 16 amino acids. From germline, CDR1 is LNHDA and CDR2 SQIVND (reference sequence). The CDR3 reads CASSPDRTSGANVLTF. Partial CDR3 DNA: TGTGCCAGTAGCCCTGATCGGACATCTGGGGCCAACGTC. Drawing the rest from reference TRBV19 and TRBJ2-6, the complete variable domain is DGGITQSPKYLFRKEGQNVTLSCEQNLNHDAMYWYRQDPGQGLRLIYYSQIVNDFQKGDIAEGYSVSREKKESFPLTVTSAQKNPTAFYLCASSPDRTSGANVLTFGAGSRLTVL.

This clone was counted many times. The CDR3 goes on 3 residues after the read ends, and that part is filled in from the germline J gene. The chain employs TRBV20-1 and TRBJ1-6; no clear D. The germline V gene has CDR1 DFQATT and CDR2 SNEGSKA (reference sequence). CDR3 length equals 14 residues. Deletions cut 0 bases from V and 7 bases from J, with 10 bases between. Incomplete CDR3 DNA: TGCAGTGCTAGAGATATCGTGTCCAATTCACCC. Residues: CSARDIVSNSP. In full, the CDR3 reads CSARDIVSNSPLHF.

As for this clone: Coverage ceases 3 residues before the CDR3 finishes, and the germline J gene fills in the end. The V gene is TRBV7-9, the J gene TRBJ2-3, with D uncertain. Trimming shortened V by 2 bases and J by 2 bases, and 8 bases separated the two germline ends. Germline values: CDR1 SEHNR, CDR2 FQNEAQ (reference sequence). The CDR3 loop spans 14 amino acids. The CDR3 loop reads CASSLFQNTDTQYF. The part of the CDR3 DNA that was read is TGTGCCAGCAGCTTATTCCAAAACACAGATACG.

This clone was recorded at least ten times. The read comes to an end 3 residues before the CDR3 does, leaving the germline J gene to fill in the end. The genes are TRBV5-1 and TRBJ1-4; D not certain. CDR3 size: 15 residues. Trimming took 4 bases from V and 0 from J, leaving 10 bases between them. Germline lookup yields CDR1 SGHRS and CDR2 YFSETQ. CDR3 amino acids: CASSHMSATNEKLFF. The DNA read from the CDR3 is TGCGCCAGCAGCCACATGTCAGCAACTAATGAAAAA.

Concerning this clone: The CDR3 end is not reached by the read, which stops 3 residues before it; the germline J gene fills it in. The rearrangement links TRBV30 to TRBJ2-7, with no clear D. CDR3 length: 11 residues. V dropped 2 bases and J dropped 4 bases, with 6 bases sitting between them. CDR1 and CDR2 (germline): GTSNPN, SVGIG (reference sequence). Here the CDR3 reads CAWSPAYEQYF. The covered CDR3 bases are TGTGCCTGGAGTCCCGCGTACGAG.

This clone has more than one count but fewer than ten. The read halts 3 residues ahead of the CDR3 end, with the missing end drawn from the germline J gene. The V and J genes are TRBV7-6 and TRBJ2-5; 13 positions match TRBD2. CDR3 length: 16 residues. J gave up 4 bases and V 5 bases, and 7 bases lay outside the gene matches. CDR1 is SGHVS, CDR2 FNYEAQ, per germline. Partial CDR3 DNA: TGTGCCAGCAGCCAACCACTAGCGGGGGGGCTAGAGACC. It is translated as CASSQPLAGGLET. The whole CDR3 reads CASSQPLAGGLETQYF.

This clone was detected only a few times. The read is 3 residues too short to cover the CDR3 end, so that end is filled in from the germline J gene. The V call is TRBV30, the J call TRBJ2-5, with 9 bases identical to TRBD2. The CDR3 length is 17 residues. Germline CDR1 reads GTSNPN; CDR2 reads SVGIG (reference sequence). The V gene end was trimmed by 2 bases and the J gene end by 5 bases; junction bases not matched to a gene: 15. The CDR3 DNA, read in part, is TGTGCCTGGAGTCCGGAGGGAGGCGGGGGGGCACGGGAGACC. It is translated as CAWSPEGGGGARET. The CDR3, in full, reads CAWSPEGGGGARETQYF.

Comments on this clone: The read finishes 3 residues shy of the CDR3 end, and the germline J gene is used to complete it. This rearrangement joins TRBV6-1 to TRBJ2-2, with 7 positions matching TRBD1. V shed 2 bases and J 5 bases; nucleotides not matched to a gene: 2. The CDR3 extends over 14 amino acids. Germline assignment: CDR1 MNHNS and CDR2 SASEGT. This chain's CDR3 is CASSERTGTGELFF. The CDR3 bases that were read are TGTGCCAGCAGTGAAAGGACAGGAACCGGGGAG.